Presented here are 22 T cell receptor beta chains from one specimen sequenced in a study of blood T cell repertoires in COVID-19. Profiled with immunoSEQ multiplex PCR; TCRdb holds only in-frame clones, not every one. The table has fewer than 120,000 clones, more than 70% seen once; the top ten hold 3% to 3.5%. Sequenced input: peripheral blood. The receptor set was obtained from a woman in her forties or fifties with acute or convalescent COVID-19.

The rearrangement joins TRBV6-6 to TRBJ2-1, with a possible D match to TRBD2 (5 bases). From germline, CDR1 is MNHNY and CDR2 SVGAGI (reference sequence). The CDR3 has 13 residues. V shed 0 bases and J shed 5 bases, with 5 bases lying between them. CDR3 region: CASSYSRDNEQFF. The CDR3 region has the DNA TGTGCCAGCAGTTACTCGAGGGACAATGAGCAGTTCTTC.

This clone was detected only a few times. This chain uses TRBV7-9 with TRBJ2-5, with a weak D call TRBD2 (6 bases). The germline V gene has CDR1 SEHNR and CDR2 FQNEAQ (reference sequence). With 2 bases removed from V and 1 base from J, the gap between germline ends came to 17 bases. The CDR3 spans 17 residues. The CDR3 DNA reads TGTGCCAGCAGCTTAATCCGCTCGGGAGAGCCCCAAGAGACCCAGTACTTC. Translating gives CASSLIRSGEPQETQYF.

V usage is TRBV28 and J usage is TRBJ1-2; 7 nucleotides agree with TRBD1. CDR1 and CDR2 from the germline V gene are MDHEN and SYDVKM. This CDR3 spans 15 amino acids. The ends lost 2 bases at V and 0 bases at J; junction bases unmatched: 3. The CDR3 sequence: CASSLTGTANYGYTF. In DNA, the CDR3 is TGTGCCAGCAGTTTAACAGGGACAGCTAACTATGGCTACACCTTC.

As DNA, the CDR3 is TGTGCCGGTACTAGCGGGAGGGCCTCCGGGGAGCTGTTTTTT. This sequence encodes CAGTSGRASGELFF. This sequence joins TRBV6-5 and TRBJ2-2, with TRBD2 matching over 13 bases. V was clipped by 11 bases and J by 6 bases; unmatched bases: 6. The CDR3 runs 14 residues. Germline V gives CDR1 MNHEY, CDR2 SVGAGI.

The chain joins TRBV9 to TRBJ2-7, with TRBD2 matching 10 bases. The CDR3 spans 16 residues. Losses at the gene ends were 2 bases for V and 8 bases for J; bases not matched to a gene: 13. CDR1 SGDLS and CDR2 YYNGEE come from the germline V gene. CDR3 DNA: TGTGCCAGCAGCGTGGGGGAAGGACTAGCGGCCTGGAAGCAGTACTTC. The encoded protein is CASSVGEGLAAWKQYF.

This chain uses TRBV7-2 with TRBJ1-5; 9 bases match TRBD1. The CDR3 has 13 amino acids. V was pared by 5 bases and J by 6 bases, with 2 bases of the junction left unmatched. The germline V gene encodes CDR1 SGHTA and CDR2 FQGNSA. CDR3 DNA: TGTGCCAGCAGCGACAGGGGGGGTCAGCCCCAGCATTTT. Protein sequence: CASSDRGGQPQHF.

The chain uses TRBV2 and TRBJ2-3; TRBD2 aligns across 9 bases. CDR1 SNHLY and CDR2 FYNNEI come from the germline V gene. V lost 2 bases and J lost 3; bases outside the gene matches: 9. This CDR3 is built from 17 residues. CDR3 sequence: CASSETRTSEETDTQYF. The CDR3 DNA sequence: TGTGCCAGCAGTGAAACGAGGACTAGCGAGGAGACAGATACGCAGTATTTT.

The V and J genes are TRBV16 and TRBJ1-2; D unresolved. The CDR3 length is 12 residues. The V and J ends lost 4 bases and 6 bases respectively, with 9 bases between them. The germline gives CDR1 KGHSY, CDR2 FQNENV. CDR3 sequence reads: CASSLVGDGYTF. CDR3 DNA sequence: TGTGCCAGCAGCCTGGTCGGAGATGGCTACACCTTC.

V is TRBV5-6 and J is TRBJ1-5, with D perhaps matching TRBD1 (6 bases). V was pared by 1 base and J by 7 bases, with 15 bases between. Germline V gene data show CDR1 as SGHDT and CDR2 as YYEEEE. The CDR3 spans 15 residues. The CDR3 protein is CASSLSQGLRQPQHF. CDR3 sequence (DNA): TGTGCCAGCAGCTTGAGTCAGGGGTTAAGGCAGCCCCAGCATTTT. Using reference TRBV5-6 and TRBJ1-5 for the parts outside the CDR3, the full variable domain is DAGVTQSPTHLIKTRGQQVTLRCSPKSGHDTVSWYQQALGQGPQFIFQYYEEEERQRGNFPDRFSGHQFPNYSSELNVNALLLGDSALYLCASSLSQGLRQPQHFGDGTRLSIL.

V is TRBV6-2 or TRBV6-3 and J is TRBJ1-1; D is ambiguous. This CDR3 has 12 residues. Trimming cost V 2 bases and J 7 bases, with 8 bases left between them. Per germline, CDR1 MNHEY and CDR2 SVGEGT. The chain's CDR3 is CASSYVGVEAFF. The DNA for the CDR3 is TGTGCCAGCAGTTACGTCGGGGTTGAAGCTTTCTTT.

V gene TRBV6-2 or TRBV6-3 combines with J gene TRBJ2-5, with TRBD2 identical over 9 bases. Losses at the gene ends were 5 bases for V and 5 bases for J; bases not matched to a gene: 9. Germline loops: CDR1 MNHEY, CDR2 SVGEGT. This CDR3 has 15 residues. The CDR3 loop is CASSTPAGGWETQYF. The CDR3 DNA reads as TGTGCCAGCAGTACCCCAGCGGGAGGTTGGGAGACCCAGTACTTC.

The chain uses TRBV25-1 and TRBJ2-3, with D possibly matching TRBD1 (5 bases). V lost 4 bases and J lost 2, with 10 bases in between. Germline CDR1 and CDR2: MGHDK and SYGVNS. CDR3 size: 14 residues. CDR3 bases: TGTGCCAGCAGTGGGACACTCATCACAGATACGCAGTATTTT. It specifies CASSGTLITDTQYF.

The V gene is TRBV18, the J gene TRBJ2-1; 10 bases fit TRBD2. This CDR3 contains 19 residues. The V gene end was trimmed by 2 bases and the J gene end by 2 bases; junction bases not matched to a gene: 12. CDR1 and CDR2 from the germline V gene are KGHSH and LQKENI. The CDR3 nucleotides read TGTGCCAGCTCACCAGACCTAGCGGGAGTACTAAGCACCTACAATGAGCAGTTCTTC. It codes for CASSPDLAGVLSTYNEQFF.

The chain is built from TRBV29-1 and TRBJ2-5, with D possibly being TRBD1 (6 bases). V lost 7 bases to trimming and J lost 1 base, with 19 bases between them. Germline values: CDR1 SQVTM, CDR2 ANQGSEA. CDR3 size: 15 residues. The CDR3 sequence is CSALNRVGLQETQYF. CDR3 bases: TGCAGCGCCCTGAACAGGGTTGGTCTCCAAGAGACCCAGTACTTC.

The chain uses TRBV25-1 and TRBJ1-3; D unclear. Germline V gene sequence: CDR1 MGHDK, CDR2 SYGVNS. This CDR3 comprises 13 residues. V lost 8 bases to trimming and J lost 0 bases, with 8 bases between them. This chain's CDR3 is CASRRNSGNTIYF. The CDR3 DNA sequence: TGTGCCAGCCGGAGGAACTCTGGAAACACCATATATTTT.

The chain couples TRBV7-2 to TRBJ2-3; TRBD1 might be the D (6 bases). Germline-derived CDR1 and CDR2 are SGHTA and FQGNSA. The CDR3 contains 15 residues. The V end was cut by 6 bases, the J end by 2 bases, with 15 bases between. Here the CDR3 DNA reads TGTGCCAGCAGTACTGAGGGGGTAATCACAGATACGCAGTATTTT. It is translated as CASSTEGVITDTQYF.

This chain uses TRBV12-5 with TRBJ2-7, with 7 bases fitting TRBD1. In germline, CDR1 is LGHNT, CDR2 FRNRAP. With 5 bases clipped from V and 5 bases from J, the junction kept 9 bases outside the gene matches. The CDR3 is 14 amino acids. The CDR3 nucleotides are TGTGCTAGTGGTCCCGTCACAGGGGCGGACGAGCAGTACTTC. This translates into CASGPVTGADEQYF.

This chain joins TRBV28 and TRBJ1-1; D gene uncertain. The CDR3 totals 13 residues. Germline-derived CDR1 and CDR2 are MDHEN and SYDVKM. The germline V and J ends were trimmed by 6 bases and 1 base, with 9 bases remaining between them. The CDR3 region is CASSPHTNTEAFF. The CDR3 nucleotides read TGTGCCAGCAGCCCTCACACGAACACTGAAGCTTTCTTT.

J is TRBJ2-5 and V is TRBV6-5; 7 bases fit TRBD2. This CDR3 comprises 16 residues. CDR1 MNHEY and CDR2 SVGAGI come from the germline V gene. J was trimmed by 1 base and V by 1 base; bases with no gene match: 6. Written as DNA, the CDR3 is TGTGCCAGCAGTTACTGGGCTAGCGGCATCCAAGAGACCCAGTACTTC. Translated: CASSYWASGIQETQYF.

V and J are TRBV5-4 and TRBJ2-7; a possible D gene is TRBD2 (5 bases). Germline V gene sequence: CDR1 SGHNT, CDR2 YYREEE (reference sequence). The CDR3 consists of 15 residues. Trimming cost V 4 bases and J 0 bases, with 14 bases left between them. Written as DNA, the CDR3 is TGTGCCAGCAGCCCCGACTACCAGAGCTCCTACGAGCAGTACTTC. Amino acid sequence: CASSPDYQSSYEQYF.

The gene calls are TRBV5-1 and TRBJ1-2; TRBD1 is a possible D gene (5 bases). The germline gives CDR1 SGHRS, CDR2 YFSETQ. V gave up 7 bases and J gave up 2 bases, with 15 bases separating them. The CDR3 has 14 residues. In nucleotides, the CDR3 is TGCGCCAGCGGGGGAGGGGCGCAGAACTATGGCTACACCTTC. Translated: CASGGGAQNYGYTF.

The V gene is TRBV11-2, the J gene TRBJ1-4, with a weak D call TRBD1 (6 bases). Germline V CDR1 and CDR2: SGHAT, FQNNGV. Between the trimmed V and J ends, which lost 7 bases and 3 bases, there was a span of 15 bases. CDR3 size: 15 residues. CDR3 nucleotides: TGTGCCAGCACCCTTGGGGGGGCGGCTAATGAAAAACTGTTTTTT. The encoded protein is CASTLGGAANEKLFF.